This passage covers 17 T cell receptor beta chains from one sample sequenced in a study of beta chain features in type 1 diabetes. Of the isolated RNA, all was reverse transcribed, and so the sequenced material was expressed TCRB transcripts. The assay was immunoSEQ multiplex PCR, and TCRdb's table has in-frame clones only and misses some. The sample consists of roughly 42,000 clones, approximately 48% of them appearing once. What was sequenced was stem cell memory CD4+ T cells from blood. These receptors were taken from a woman aged 25 to 45 in good health.

V is TRBV6-5 and J is TRBJ2-1; 11 bases align to TRBD2. Germline-derived CDR1 and CDR2 are MNHEY and SVGAGI. The junction had 5 bases not matched to a gene; V was cut back by 2 bases and J by 5 bases. The CDR3 spans 16 residues. The CDR3 reads CASSYTTSGEDNEQFF. CDR3 coding DNA: TGTGCCAGCAGTTACACGACTAGCGGGGAGGACAATGAGCAGTTCTTC.

V is TRBV5-1 and J is TRBJ2-3; D might be TRBD2 (6 bases). V was pared by 5 bases and J by 0 bases, with 10 bases between. Per the germline V gene, CDR1 is SGHRS and CDR2 is YFSETQ. This CDR3 contains 14 residues. This chain's CDR3 is CASSDGRSTDTQYF. CDR3 sequence (DNA): TGCGCCAGCAGTGACGGGAGAAGCACAGATACGCAGTATTTT.

The chain recombines TRBV28 with TRBJ2-3, with D possibly TRBD1 on 5 matching bases. The CDR3 contains 15 residues. Per the germline V gene, CDR1 is MDHEN and CDR2 is SYDVKM. V lost 4 bases to trimming and J lost 2 bases, with 13 bases between them. The CDR3 nucleotides read TGTGCCAGCAGTTCCAGGGCAGACGTCACAGATACGCAGTATTTT. It specifies CASSSRADVTDTQYF.

The chain uses TRBV27 and TRBJ2-3; D not resolved. The CDR3 spans 15 residues. Deletions cut 1 base from V and 2 bases from J, with 10 bases between. The V gene's germline CDR1 is MNHEY and CDR2 SMNVEV (reference sequence). CDR3 in amino acids: CASSLWPRSTDTQYF. The CDR3 DNA sequence: TGTGCCAGCAGTTTATGGCCTAGATCCACAGATACGCAGTATTTT.

The V gene is TRBV7-9, the J gene TRBJ2-5, with TRBD2 identical over 13 bases. Trimming removed 5 bases from V and 5 bases from J; junction bases left unmatched: 8. Germline V gene data show CDR1 as SEHNR and CDR2 as FQNEAQ (reference sequence). CDR3 length equals 16 residues. The CDR3 DNA sequence: TGTGCCAGCAGCACCCGACTAGCGGGAGGTTTGGAGACCCAGTACTTC. As protein: CASSTRLAGGLETQYF.

The chain has TRBV6-6 and TRBJ2-2; 7 bases agree with TRBD1. The CDR3 covers 14 residues. J was trimmed by 5 bases and V by 5 bases; bases with no gene match: 5. Germline CDR1 MNHNY, CDR2 SVGAGI (reference sequence). The CDR3 region is CASSKTGMTGELFF. Written as DNA, the CDR3 is TGTGCCAGCAGTAAGACAGGGATGACCGGGGAGCTGTTTTTT.

CDR3 sequence reads: CASAAGTLSYEQYF. The CDR3 bases are TGTGCCAGCGCAGCCGGGACACTCTCCTACGAGCAGTACTTC. The chain employs TRBV18 and TRBJ2-5; TRBD1 is a possible D gene (6 bases). The J call could be wrong; TRBJ2-7 is a better fit for the DNA end. From germline, CDR1 is KGHSH and CDR2 LQKENI. The CDR3 contains 14 residues.

This clone showed up just a few times. This chain uses TRBV7-3 with TRBJ1-1, with a possible D match to TRBD1 (6 bases). Trimming shortened V by 5 bases and J by 1 base, and 11 bases separated the two germline ends. This CDR3 has 14 residues. Germline lookup yields CDR1 SGHTA and CDR2 FQGTGA. The CDR3 spells CASSAQGPNTEAFF. The DNA of the CDR3 is TGTGCCAGCAGCGCACAGGGTCCGAACACTGAAGCTTTCTTT.

The chain is built from TRBV7-2 and TRBJ2-1; D perhaps matches TRBD2 (5 bases). V lost 3 bases and J lost 3, with 6 bases in between. From germline, CDR1 is SGHTA and CDR2 FQGNSA. The CDR3 has 13 residues. In DNA, the CDR3 is TGTGCCAGCAGCTTTGGAGGCTACAATGAGCAGTTCTTC. This codes for CASSFGGYNEQFF.

This chain joins TRBV10-3 and TRBJ2-5; 8 nucleotides match TRBD1. Germline lookup yields CDR1 ENHRY and CDR2 SYGVKD. This CDR3 has 20 amino acids. Unmatched junction bases numbered 22, after V lost 6 bases and J lost 1 base. The CDR3 protein is CAIRGGAGGFHPGSQETQYF. CDR3 DNA: TGTGCCATCAGGGGGGGAGCAGGGGGCTTTCACCCCGGATCCCAAGAGACCCAGTACTTC.

The CDR3 nucleotides read TGTGCCAGCAGCCTCGTAGACAGGGATTCCTACGAGCAGTACTTC. This gives the protein CASSLVDRDSYEQYF. V and J are TRBV11-2 and TRBJ2-7; 7 nucleotides align to TRBD1. Per the germline V gene, CDR1 is SGHAT and CDR2 is FQNNGV. V trimming: 5 bases; J trimming: 1 base; junction bases outside the gene matches: 8. CDR3 length: 15 residues.

CDR3 in DNA: TGTGCCAGCAGTCCTTTCCAAGAGACCCAGTACTTC. This sequence encodes CASSPFQETQYF. V gene TRBV21-1 combines with J gene TRBJ2-5; TRBD2, the table's D call, was not compared with the DNA. TRBV21-1 is noted as a pseudogene. The CDR3 totals 12 residues.

The genes are TRBV6-6 and TRBJ1-1, with TRBD1 matching over 7 bases. The germline CDR1 and CDR2 sequences are MNHNY and SVGAGI (reference sequence). With V trimmed by 7 bases and J by 1 base, 9 bases remained unmatched. The CDR3 length is 15 residues. CDR3 sequence reads: CASILSRTGNTEAFF. CDR3 sequence (DNA): TGTGCCAGCATCTTATCTAGGACAGGGAACACTGAAGCTTTCTTT.

V and J are TRBV27 and TRBJ2-3; no definite D call. The CDR3 length is 12 residues. Germline lookup yields CDR1 MNHEY and CDR2 SMNVEV (reference sequence). The V gene lost 7 bases and the J gene lost 6 bases, with 11 bases spanning the gap. The CDR3 DNA follows: TGTGCCAGCATCTCTCCCTCCGATACGCAGTATTTT. Translated: CASISPSDTQYF.

V and J are TRBV9 and TRBJ2-3, with TRBD2 identical over 10 bases. The ends lost 0 bases at V and 6 bases at J; junction bases unmatched: 4. Germline V gives CDR1 SGDLS, CDR2 YYNGEE. The CDR3 contains 15 residues. CDR3 nucleotide sequence: TGTGCCAGCAGCGTAGACCTAGCGGGAGTGGATACGCAGTATTTT. Amino acids: CASSVDLAGVDTQYF.

This chain connects TRBV4-3 to TRBJ2-1, with TRBD2 matching over 8 bases. The germline gives CDR1 LGHNA, CDR2 YSLEER. The J segment lost 0 bases and the V segment lost 1 base, leaving 5 bases of the junction unmatched. There are 17 residues in the CDR3. The CDR3 is CASSQGIAGRSYNEQFF. The DNA for the CDR3 is TGCGCCAGCAGCCAAGGAATAGCGGGGCGCTCCTACAATGAGCAGTTCTTC.

The chain employs TRBV5-1 and TRBJ1-4; D is perhaps TRBD1 (5 bases). Looked up from germline, CDR1 is SGHRS and CDR2 is YFSETQ. The germline V and J ends were trimmed by 1 base and 4 bases, with 11 bases remaining between them. The CDR3 is 15 amino acids. The chain's CDR3 is CASSLTPGGNEKLFF. As DNA, the CDR3 is TGCGCCAGCAGCTTGACTCCGGGGGGTAATGAAAAACTGTTTTTT.